What follows are 13 T cell receptor beta chains derived from one specimen sequenced in a study of shared clonotypes between healthy human individuals. Repertoires were generated with immunoSEQ multiplex PCR, while TCRdb's copy carries only in-frame clones and drops some. This sample has around 720,000 clones, with roughly 73% found just once. Sequenced input: memory CD4+ T cells sorted from blood. Subset defined: CD45RA-negative fraction. Every receptor here comes from a woman in her 30s in good health.

The chain is built from TRBV27 and TRBJ2-7, with D unresolved. The ends were cut back, 6 bases at V and 0 bases at J, with 15 bases in the middle. The germline V gene encodes CDR1 MNHEY and CDR2 SMNVEV (reference sequence). This CDR3 has 15 residues. The CDR3 spells CASRRTPVSSYEQYF. In DNA form, the CDR3 reads TGTGCCAGCAGAAGAACACCAGTGAGCTCCTACGAGCAGTACTTC.

The rearrangement uses TRBV29-1 and TRBJ2-7, with 7 nucleotides matching TRBD1. The J segment lost 2 bases and the V segment lost 4 bases, leaving 8 bases of the junction unmatched. Germline values: CDR1 SQVTM, CDR2 ANQGSEA. CDR3 length: 14 residues. As DNA, the CDR3 is TGCAGCGTTGGCCCCTCCGGGACAGCCTACGAGCAGTACTTC. Protein product: CSVGPSGTAYEQYF.

The chain links TRBV6-5 to TRBJ2-1, with a possible D match to TRBD2 (5 bases). Trimming took 7 bases from V and 3 from J, leaving 13 bases between them. There are 14 residues in the CDR3. Germline CDR1 is MNHEY and CDR2 is SVGAGI. DNA for the CDR3: TGTGCCAGCACCCGCAGCGGACTCTACAATGAGCAGTTCTTC. Translation gives CASTRSGLYNEQFF.

The V and J genes are TRBV6-6 and TRBJ1-1; 9 nucleotides agree with TRBD1. The CDR3 runs 15 residues. Trimming cost V 0 bases and J 6 bases; bases outside gene matches: 5. Germline lookup yields CDR1 MNHNY and CDR2 SVGAGI (reference sequence). The CDR3 DNA reads as TGTGCCAGCAGTTACTCGAGGGGACAGGGATCTGAAGCTTTCTTT. Its protein product is CASSYSRGQGSEAFF.

The CDR3 nucleotides are TGCGCCAGCAGCCAGACGGCGAACACCGGGGAGCTGTTTTTT. Translating gives CASSQTANTGELFF. V is TRBV5-1 and J is TRBJ2-2, with unresolved D. The length of the CDR3 is 14 residues. V was trimmed by 4 bases and J by 0 bases, leaving 7 bases between them. Germline CDR1 and CDR2: SGHRS and YFSETQ.

The chain carries TRBV27 and TRBJ1-1, with 11 bases identical to TRBD1. V lost 5 bases and J lost 5; bases outside the gene matches: 7. Germline CDR1 MNHEY, CDR2 SMNVEV (reference sequence). The CDR3 sequence is 15 residues long. The CDR3 DNA reads as TGTGCCAGCAGTCGGGGACAGGGGGTCGGAACTGAAGCTTTCTTT. This translates into CASSRGQGVGTEAFF.

V gene TRBV6-6 combines with J gene TRBJ2-7; D gene unclear. Trimming shortened V by 7 bases and J by 5 bases, and 18 bases separated the two germline ends. Germline CDR1 and CDR2: MNHNY and SVGAGI (reference sequence). This CDR3 is built from 14 residues. The DNA of the CDR3 is TGTGCCAGCAAGATGGATAGTAACACCAACGAGCAGTACTTC. This gives the protein CASKMDSNTNEQYF.

This rearrangement joins TRBV6-5 to TRBJ1-5; unclear D gene. Germline values: CDR1 MNHEY, CDR2 SVGAGI. The CDR3 has 14 residues. V dropped 2 bases and J dropped 5 bases, with 10 bases sitting between them. The CDR3 bases are TGTGCCAGCAGTTACGAGAGGGCCTATCAGCCCCAGCATTTT. This gives the protein CASSYERAYQPQHF.

This chain connects TRBV19 to TRBJ2-1, with TRBD2 matching over 8 bases. The CDR3 runs to 14 residues. From germline, CDR1 is LNHDA and CDR2 SQIVND (reference sequence). Losses at the gene ends were 2 bases for V and 12 bases for J; bases not matched to a gene: 9. The CDR3 bases are TGTGCCAGTAGTATACTAGCGGGCCCCGCGAGGCAGTTCTTC. It is translated as CASSILAGPARQFF.

This clone occurred a few times. The chain combines TRBV7-9 with TRBJ2-7; D remains ambiguous. Trimming removed 5 bases at V and 6 bases at J, with 26 bases between. Per germline, CDR1 SEHNR and CDR2 FQNEAQ (reference sequence). The CDR3 has 17 residues. The CDR3 sequence is CASSPPLLMVRSSEQYF. The CDR3 region has the DNA TGTGCCAGCAGCCCGCCGTTACTCATGGTTCGTTCATCCGAGCAGTACTTC.

The rearrangement joins TRBV5-8 to TRBJ2-3; a possible D gene is TRBD2 (6 bases). Germline CDR1 SGHTS, CDR2 YDEGEE. The CDR3 extends over 15 amino acids. Trimming removed 6 bases at V and 2 bases at J, with 16 bases between. The CDR3 nucleotides read TGTGCCAGCACCATGGTGGGGACTTACACAGATACGCAGTATTTT. This encodes CASTMVGTYTDTQYF.

In this sample, this clone turned up once. The chain couples TRBV10-3 to TRBJ2-5; 11 bases line up with TRBD2. The V and J ends lost 2 bases and 2 bases, in that order; junction bases with no gene match: 4. The length of the CDR3 is 16 residues. Germline CDR1 is ENHRY and CDR2 is SYGVKD. In nucleotides, the CDR3 is TGTGCCATCAGTGAGAAGACTAGCGGGGAACAAGAGACCCAGTACTTC. This codes for CAISEKTSGEQETQYF.

The chain recombines TRBV9 with TRBJ2-3; D remains ambiguous. CDR1 and CDR2 from the germline V gene are SGDLS and YYNGEE. V was shortened by 0 bases and J by 5 bases, with 4 bases between the two germline ends. The CDR3 is 12 residues long. The CDR3: CASSVDGDTQYF. Here the CDR3 DNA reads TGTGCCAGCAGCGTAGACGGAGATACGCAGTATTTT.